This is a list of T cell receptor beta chains from one sample in a study of blood T cell repertoires in COVID-19. The data were produced by immunoSEQ multiplex PCR, yet TCRdb's version contains in-frame clones alone and is incomplete. The sample lists 140,000 or so clones; 70% to 80% were seen once. Material for sequencing was peripheral blood. These receptors were taken from a woman in her 70s with COVID-19, enrolled during active disease. The CDR3 runs from the conserved cysteine through the conserved F or W. Each record gives: V gene, CDR3 protein.

V: TRBV5-8
CDR3: CASSFQVLATNEKLFF

V: TRBV5-1
CDR3: CASSLVLGGSGGLYEQYF

V: TRBV7-3
CDR3: CASSLGPAGTGSDNEQFF

V: TRBV3-1/TRBV3-2
CDR3: CASSHGTGLTGELFF

V: TRBV30
CDR3: CAWAKRGVTYEQYF

V: TRBV28
CDR3: CASRALNSPLHF

V: TRBV7-8
CDR3: CASSFGGSAREQYF

V: TRBV19
CDR3: CASSSTSGVVNIQYF

V: TRBV7-2
CDR3: CASSPQTGATEAFF

V: TRBV7-9
CDR3: CASSAATGSGANVLTF

V: TRBV5-4
CDR3: CASSLEAGTSTDTQYF

V: TRBV28
CDR3: CASSFLGTGVERGYTF

V: TRBV12-3/TRBV12-4
CDR3: CASSTGGTDTQYF

V: TRBV7-7
CDR3: CASSSETNTDTQYF

V: TRBV14
CDR3: CASSQRGGVTDYGYTF

V: TRBV6-1
CDR3: CASSVVSGLAGSYEQFF

V: TRBV2
CDR3: CASSEAATGKAYEQYF

V: TRBV5-5
CDR3: CASSFRDRNYDGYTF

V: TRBV28
CDR3: CASAPGYKDYGYTF

V: TRBV5-4
CDR3: CASSHRTGRGYTF

V: TRBV28
CDR3: CASSEGQGRVEKLFF

V: TRBV12-5
CDR3: CASGPDFSTDTQYF

V: TRBV7-3
CDR3: CASSLNPERGETQYF

V: TRBV4-2
CDR3: CASSQDDNLNYGYTF

V: TRBV6-5
CDR3: CASSYRQGYQPQHF

V: TRBV10-3
CDR3: CAISESQGDDGYTF

V: TRBV6-4
CDR3: CASRAISQGALDTQYF

V: TRBV7-2
CDR3: CASSSRTHPDIKKTGELFF

V: TRBV3-1/TRBV3-2
CDR3: CASSLTSGGAYEQYF

V: TRBV7-2
CDR3: CASSRTAPDTEAFF

V: TRBV21-1
CDR3: CASSNDRATNEKLFF

V: TRBV3-1/TRBV3-2
CDR3: CASSQGQVNSPLHF

V: TRBV5-6
CDR3: CASSSSARQGYSGYTF

V: TRBV6-1
CDR3: CASSAGGGLSYTEAFF

V: TRBV10-1
CDR3: CASSESSRGRLNQPQHF

V: TRBV6-5
CDR3: CASSYRAGGNYGYTF